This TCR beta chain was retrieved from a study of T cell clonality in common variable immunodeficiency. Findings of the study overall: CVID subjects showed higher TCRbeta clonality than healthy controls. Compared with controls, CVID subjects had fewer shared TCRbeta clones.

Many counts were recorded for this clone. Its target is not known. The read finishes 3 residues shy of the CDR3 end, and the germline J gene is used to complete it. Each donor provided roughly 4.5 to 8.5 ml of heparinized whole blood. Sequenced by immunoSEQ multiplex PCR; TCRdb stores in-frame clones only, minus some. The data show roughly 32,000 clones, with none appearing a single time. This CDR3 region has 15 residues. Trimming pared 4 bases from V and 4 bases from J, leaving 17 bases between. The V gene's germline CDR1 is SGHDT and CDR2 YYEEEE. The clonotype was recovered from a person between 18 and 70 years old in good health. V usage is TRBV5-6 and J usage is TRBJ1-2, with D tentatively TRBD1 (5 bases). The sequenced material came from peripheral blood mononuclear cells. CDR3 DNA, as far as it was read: TGTGCCAGCAGCCAGTACGAGACAGCTACCTATGGC. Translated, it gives CASSQYETATYG. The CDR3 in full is CASSQYETATYGYTF.